This T cell receptor (beta chain) was identified in a study of T cell responses to AZD1222 COVID-19 vaccine. This CDR3 comprises 15 residues. Germline CDR1 SGHRS, CDR2 YFSETQ. V was shortened by 4 bases and J by 2 bases, with 13 bases between the two germline ends. The method was immunoSEQ multiplex PCR; TCRdb's version includes in-frame clones alone and lacks a portion of them. The table shows about 140,000 clones, with approximately 89% occurring only once. Findings of the study overall: Spike regions recognized by vaccine-associated CD4 TCRs spanned the protein, led by 160-218 and 743-854. An increase in Spike-specific TCR breadth and depth was observed after two AZD1222 doses.

Remarks on this clone: Its specificity is not known.

The V and J genes are TRBV5-1 and TRBJ2-1; TRBD2 might be the D (7 bases). Material: peripheral blood, obtained 28 days after the second AZD1222 dose. The receptor was isolated from an adult who received the AZD1222 COVID-19 vaccine. CDR3 region: CASSGRGAAYNEQFF. The CDR3 region has the DNA TGCGCCAGCAGCGGACGGGGGGCGGCCTACAATGAGCAGTTCTTC.